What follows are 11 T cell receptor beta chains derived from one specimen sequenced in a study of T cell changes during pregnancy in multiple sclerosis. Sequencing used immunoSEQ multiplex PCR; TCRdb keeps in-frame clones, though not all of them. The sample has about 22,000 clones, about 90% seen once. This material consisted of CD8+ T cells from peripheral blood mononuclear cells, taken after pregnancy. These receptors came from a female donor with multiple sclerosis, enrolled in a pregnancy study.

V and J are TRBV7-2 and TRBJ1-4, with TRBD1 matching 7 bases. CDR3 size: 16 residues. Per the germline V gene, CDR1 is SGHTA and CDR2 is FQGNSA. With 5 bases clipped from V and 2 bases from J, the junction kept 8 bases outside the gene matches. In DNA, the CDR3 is TGTGCCAGCAGCCTAGGGACAGTCCCTACTAATGAAAAACTGTTTTTT. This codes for CASSLGTVPTNEKLFF.

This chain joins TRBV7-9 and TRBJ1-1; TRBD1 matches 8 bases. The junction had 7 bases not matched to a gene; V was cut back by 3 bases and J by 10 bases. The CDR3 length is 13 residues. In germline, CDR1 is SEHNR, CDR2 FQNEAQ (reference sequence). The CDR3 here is CASSFGQGRRAFF. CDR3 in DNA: TGTGCCAGCAGCTTCGGACAGGGTCGAAGAGCTTTCTTT.

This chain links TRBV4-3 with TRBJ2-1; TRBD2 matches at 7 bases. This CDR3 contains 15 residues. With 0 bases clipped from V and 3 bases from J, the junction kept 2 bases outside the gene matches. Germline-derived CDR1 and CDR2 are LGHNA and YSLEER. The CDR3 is CASSQDTSDYNEQFF. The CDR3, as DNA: TGCGCCAGCAGCCAAGATACTAGCGACTACAATGAGCAGTTCTTC.

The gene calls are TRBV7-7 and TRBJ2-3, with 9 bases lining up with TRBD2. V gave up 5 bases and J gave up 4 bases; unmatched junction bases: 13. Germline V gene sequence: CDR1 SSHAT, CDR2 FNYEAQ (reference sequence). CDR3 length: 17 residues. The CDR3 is CASSPWVAGGPPDTQYF. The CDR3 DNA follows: TGTGCCAGCAGCCCCTGGGTGGCGGGAGGGCCGCCAGATACGCAGTATTTT. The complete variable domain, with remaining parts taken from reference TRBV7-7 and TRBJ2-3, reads GAGVSQSPRYKVTKRGQDVTLRCDPISSHATLYWYQQALGQGPEFLTYFNYEAQPDKSGLPSDRFSAERPEGSISTLTIQRTEQRDSAMYRCASSPWVAGGPPDTQYFGPGTRLTVL.

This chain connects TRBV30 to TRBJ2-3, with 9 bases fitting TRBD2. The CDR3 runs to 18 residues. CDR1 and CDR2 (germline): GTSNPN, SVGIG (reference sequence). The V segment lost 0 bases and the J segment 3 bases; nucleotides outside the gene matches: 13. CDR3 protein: CAWSVRWVVAGATDTQYF. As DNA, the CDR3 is TGTGCCTGGAGTGTACGGTGGGTGGTAGCGGGGGCTACAGATACGCAGTATTTT.

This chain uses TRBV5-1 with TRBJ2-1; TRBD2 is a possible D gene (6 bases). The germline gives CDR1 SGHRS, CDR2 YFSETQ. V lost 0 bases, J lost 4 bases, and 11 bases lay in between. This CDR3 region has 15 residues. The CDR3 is CASSLGLSGYNEQFF. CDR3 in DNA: TGCGCCAGCAGCTTGGGTCTTAGCGGATACAATGAGCAGTTCTTC.

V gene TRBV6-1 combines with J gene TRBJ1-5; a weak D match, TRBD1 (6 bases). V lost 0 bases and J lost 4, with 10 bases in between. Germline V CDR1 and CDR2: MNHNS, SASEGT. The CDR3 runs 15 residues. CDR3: CASSEAQGTNQPQHF. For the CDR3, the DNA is TGTGCCAGCAGTGAAGCGCAGGGGACGAATCAGCCCCAGCATTTT.

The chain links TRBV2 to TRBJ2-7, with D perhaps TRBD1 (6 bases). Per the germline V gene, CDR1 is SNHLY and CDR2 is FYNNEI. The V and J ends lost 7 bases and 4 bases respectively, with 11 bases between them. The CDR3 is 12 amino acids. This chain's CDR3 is CASISDSYEQYF. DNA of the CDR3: TGTGCCAGCATCTCGGACAGTTACGAGCAGTACTTC.

The CDR3 sequence is CASSLSKKSHNEQFF. CDR3 nucleotides: TGTGCCAGCAGTTTATCGAAGAAGAGCCACAATGAGCAGTTCTTC. The V and J genes are TRBV27 and TRBJ2-1; D is unresolved. The length of the CDR3 is 15 residues. Germline CDR1 is MNHEY and CDR2 is SMNVEV (reference sequence). V lost 0 bases and J 5 bases, leaving 11 bases between the germline ends.

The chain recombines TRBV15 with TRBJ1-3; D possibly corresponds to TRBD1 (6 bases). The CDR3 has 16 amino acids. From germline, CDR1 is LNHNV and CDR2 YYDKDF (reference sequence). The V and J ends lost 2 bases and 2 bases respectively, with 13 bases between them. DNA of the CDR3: TGTGCCACCAGCAGAAGAGCCTCAGGGGCTGGAAACACCATATATTTT. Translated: CATSRRASGAGNTIYF.

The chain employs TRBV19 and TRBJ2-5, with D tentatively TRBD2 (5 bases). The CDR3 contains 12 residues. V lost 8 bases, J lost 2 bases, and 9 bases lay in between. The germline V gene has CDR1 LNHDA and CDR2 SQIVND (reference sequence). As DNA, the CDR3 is TGTGCCAGTCCCGGGAAGCAAGAGACCCAGTACTTC. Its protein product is CASPGKQETQYF.